Shown below are 17 T cell receptor beta chains from a single sample sequenced in a study of graft-versus-host responses after intestinal transplantation. Antigens of these TCRs are unknown. Here immunoSEQ multiplex PCR was the method, and the copy in TCRdb shows in-frame clones only, minus some. The data hold 45,000 to 60,000 clones, with about nine tenths observed a single time. Sequences were derived from unstimulated CD4+ T cells sorted from spleen or lymph node cells, sampled before transplant. Source of these receptors: a human donor who was the organ donor for an intestinal transplant.

The chain uses TRBV30 and TRBJ1-2; perhaps TRBD1 as D (6 bases). Germline CDR1 GTSNPN, CDR2 SVGIG (reference sequence). V shed 0 bases and J shed 5 bases, with 13 bases lying between them. The CDR3 contains 14 residues. The DNA for the CDR3 is TGTGCCTGGAGTGTACAGGGTATAGGGTATGGCTACACCTTC. The encoded protein is CAWSVQGIGYGYTF.

The chain joins TRBV7-2 to TRBJ1-1; tentatively, D is TRBD1 (5 bases). Germline V gives CDR1 SGHTA, CDR2 FQGNSA. Trimming took 3 bases from V and 4 from J, leaving 9 bases between them. There are 13 residues in the CDR3. The CDR3, as DNA: TGTGCCAGCAGCTTCCGCAGGGCCACTGAAGCTTTCTTT. This encodes CASSFRRATEAFF.

A few counts support this clone. The V and J genes are TRBV19 and TRBJ1-4; 8 bases are a match to TRBD1. Germline V gives CDR1 LNHDA, CDR2 SQIVND (reference sequence). Trimming at V came to 2 bases and at J to 8 bases, leaving 7 bases not matched to a gene. This CDR3 has 15 amino acids. CDR3 bases: TGTGCCAGTAGTATAAGTGGGACAGGCTTCGAAAAACTGTTTTTT. It is translated as CASSISGTGFEKLFF.

The chain employs TRBV25-1 and TRBJ2-1; the D call may be TRBD1 or TRBD2 (5 bases each). The germline V gene has CDR1 MGHDK and CDR2 SYGVNS. The CDR3 length is 15 residues. V dropped 6 bases and J dropped 3 bases, with 15 bases sitting between them. In DNA, the CDR3 is TGTGCCAGCAGCCGGGACCCCGACCGCTACAATGAGCAGTTCTTC. The encoded protein is CASSRDPDRYNEQFF.

In its sample, this clone was seen a few times. The V and J genes are TRBV18 and TRBJ2-4; D possibly corresponds to TRBD2 (6 bases). The CDR3 consists of 15 residues. CDR1 and CDR2 (germline): KGHSH, LQKENI. V was trimmed by 2 bases and J by 0 bases, leaving 8 bases between them. The CDR3 reads CASSPSGLAKNIQYF. The CDR3 region has the DNA TGTGCCAGCTCACCATCGGGACTAGCCAAAAACATTCAGTACTTC.

This sequence joins TRBV19 and TRBJ1-4; D perhaps matches TRBD1 (5 bases). V was trimmed by 8 bases and J by 0 bases, leaving 25 bases between them. The germline gives CDR1 LNHDA, CDR2 SQIVND (reference sequence). The CDR3 contains 19 residues. The CDR3 bases are TGTGCCAGTTTTTATAACAGGCTCTTCTCGGCTGCAACTAATGAAAAACTGTTTTTT. It translates to CASFYNRLFSAATNEKLFF.

The rearrangement joins TRBV6-1 to TRBJ1-3; a possible D gene is TRBD1 (5 bases). Germline-derived CDR1 and CDR2 are MNHNS and SASEGT. Trimming stripped 1 base from V and 8 bases from J, with 15 bases between. This CDR3 is 15 amino acids long. The CDR3 DNA is TGTGCCAGCAGTGAAGAAGGCAGGGTCCGTCACACCATATATTTT. Residues: CASSEEGRVRHTIYF.

This chain links TRBV9 with TRBJ2-1; 12 positions match TRBD2. This CDR3 has 14 amino acids. Germline assignment: CDR1 SGDLS and CDR2 YYNGEE. Losses at the gene ends were 2 bases for V and 7 bases for J; bases not matched to a gene: 1. The CDR3 loop reads CASSVTSGSNEQFF. The CDR3 bases are TGTGCCAGCAGCGTGACTAGCGGGAGTAATGAGCAGTTCTTC. Variable domain in full (rest from reference TRBV9 and TRBJ2-1): DSGVTQTPKHLITATGQRVTLRCSPRSGDLSVYWYQQSLDQGLQFLIQYYNGEERAKGNILERFSAQQFPDLHSELNLSSLELGDSALYFCASSVTSGSNEQFFGPGTRLTVL.

The CDR3 DNA is TGTGCCAGCAGCGTAAAAAGGACAGGGGGTCCCTACAATGAGCAGTTCTTC. Translated: CASSVKRTGGPYNEQFF. The rearrangement joins TRBV9 to TRBJ2-1; TRBD1 matches 10 bases. J lost 2 bases, V lost 1 base, and 6 bases had no gene match. This CDR3 has 17 amino acids. CDR1 and CDR2 from the germline V gene are SGDLS and YYNGEE.

The CDR3 region has the DNA TGTGCCAGCAGCGTAGAGTTCGGGACTAGCGGGAGTGATACGCAGTATTTT. The encoded protein is CASSVEFGTSGSDTQYF. This rearrangement joins TRBV9 to TRBJ2-3, with TRBD2 matching over 14 bases. V was pared by 0 bases and J by 6 bases, with 6 bases of the junction left unmatched. This CDR3 is built from 17 residues. Looked up from germline, CDR1 is SGDLS and CDR2 is YYNGEE.

The genes are TRBV28 and TRBJ1-2; D is uncertain. Germline lookup yields CDR1 MDHEN and CDR2 SYDVKM. The CDR3 has 14 residues. Between the trimmed V and J ends, which lost 8 bases and 8 bases, there was a span of 21 bases. The CDR3 spells CASSLGGPPGGYTF. The CDR3 DNA is TGTGCCAGCTCCCTGGGCGGGCCCCCGGGAGGCTACACCTTC.

The chain has TRBV5-1 and TRBJ2-7; D is uncertain. Germline CDR1 SGHRS, CDR2 YFSETQ. CDR3 length equals 15 residues. Trimming took 4 bases from V and 3 from J, leaving 17 bases between them. The CDR3 DNA reads TGCGCCAGCAGCACCGTGTTAGGGTCCAACTACGAGCAGTACTTC. It encodes CASSTVLGSNYEQYF.

This chain uses TRBV15 with TRBJ2-3, with unresolved D. Germline V gives CDR1 LNHNV, CDR2 YYDKDF (reference sequence). The CDR3 contains 14 residues. Trimming took off 0 bases at V and 1 base at J, with 5 bases between the two ends. The CDR3 DNA follows: TGTGCCACCAGCAGAGAGCCGGGCACAGATACGCAGTATTTT. It yields the protein CATSREPGTDTQYF. Using reference TRBV15 and TRBJ2-3 for the parts outside the CDR3, the full variable domain is DAMVIQNPRYQVTQFGKPVTLSCSQTLNHNVMYWYQQKSSQAPKLLFHYYDKDFNNEADTPDNFQSRRPNTSFCFLDIRSPGLGDTAMYLCATSREPGTDTQYFGPGTRLTVL.

This rearrangement joins TRBV28 to TRBJ2-5; 7 positions agree with TRBD2. The J call may be mistaken, given a closer DNA end match to TRBJ2-7. The germline V gene has CDR1 MDHEN and CDR2 SYDVKM. The CDR3 totals 16 residues. CDR3 DNA: TGTGCCAGCAGGGCGGGCGGGTCAGCGGGATTGAGCGAGCAGTACTTC. Protein product: CASRAGGSAGLSEQYF.

This clone has a single count. The chain links TRBV6-1 to TRBJ1-2; D uncertain. The CDR3 length is 11 residues. Germline CDR1 MNHNS, CDR2 SASEGT. V was pared by 6 bases and J by 5 bases, with 7 bases between. In nucleotides, the CDR3 is TGTGCCAGCAGCACCAATTATGGCTACACCTTC. Translated: CASSTNYGYTF.

Comment on this clone: Here the CDR3 omits its conserved ending phenylalanine or tryptophan, so a read error is the likely source. V and J are TRBV6-4 and TRBJ2-7; D possibly corresponds to TRBD1 (5 bases). The CDR3 is made up of 12 amino acids. From germline, CDR1 is MRHNA and CDR2 SNTAGT. The ends were cut back, 10 bases at V and 6 bases at J, with 16 bases in the middle. The CDR3 region has the DNA TGTGCCAACAGAGCAGACAGTGGCGAGCAGTACCTC. Protein sequence: CANRADSGEQYL.

This clone was seen a handful of times. The genes are TRBV18 and TRBJ2-7; 8 nucleotides agree with TRBD2. CDR1 and CDR2 (germline): KGHSH, LQKENI. The CDR3 runs 13 residues. Unmatched junction bases numbered 1, after V lost 2 bases and J lost 4 bases. CDR3 sequence: CASSPAGGYEQYF. CDR3 nucleotide sequence: TGTGCCAGCTCACCAGCGGGAGGTTACGAGCAGTACTTC. The complete variable domain, with remaining parts taken from reference TRBV18 and TRBJ2-7, reads NAGVMQNPRHLVRRRGQEARLRCSPMKGHSHVYWYRQLPEEGLKFMVYLQKENIIDESGMPKERFSAEFPKEGPSILRIQQVVRGDSAAYFCASSPAGGYEQYFGPGTRLTVT.